A single T cell receptor beta chain is shown here with its context. The antigen is not known. Germline values: CDR1 MDHEN, CDR2 SYDVKM. CDR3 length: 14 amino acids. V trimming: 5 bases; J trimming: 5 bases; junction bases outside the gene matches: 8. No patient received treatment before thyroid surgery. This entry belongs to a study of metastatic and nonmetastatic thyroid tumors. For the study at large: A comparison of repertoires was made across blood and tumor or nodule tissue from malignant and benign thyroid patients.

Study findings and constraints: A significant increase in TCR beta diversity was reportedly seen in malignant thyroid tumors relative to benign nodules, in blood and tumor.

TCRdb reprocessed the PCR reads using MiXCR. The profile shows fewer than 4,500 clones, less than 45% of them singletons. This TCR came from a male donor with papillary thyroid cancer or a benign thyroid nodule (not recorded which). Some clones in this sample may be carry-over from other donors' samples. The sample taken for sequencing was tumor tissue. The chain recombines TRBV28 with TRBJ1-2; 7 bases fit TRBD1. The CDR3 DNA reads TGTGCCAGCAGTGCGACAGGGTTAACATATGGCTACACCTTC. The encoded protein is CASSATGLTYGYTF.